The 6 T cell receptor beta chains below were found in one sample sequenced in a study of cytomegalovirus exposure and HLA in healthy donors. The PCR contained 60 Vbeta and 13 Jbeta primers. Repertoires were generated with immunoSEQ multiplex PCR, while TCRdb's copy carries only in-frame clones and drops some. This sample contains 70,000 or so clones. Sequencing was done on a sample of PBMCs. These receptors were obtained from a man between 35 and 55 years old in good health and CMV-seronegative.

For the CDR3, the DNA is TGTGCCAGCAGCTTAGGGGCTAGCGGGGGCCAAGAGACCCAGTACTTC. This sequence encodes CASSLGASGGQETQYF. V gene TRBV11-2 combines with J gene TRBJ2-5; TRBD2 matches at 10 bases. This CDR3 contains 16 residues. Germline values: CDR1 SGHAT, CDR2 FQNNGV. V shed 1 base and J 1 base; nucleotides not matched to a gene: 3.

V and J are TRBV18 and TRBJ2-3, with a possible D match to TRBD1 (6 bases). Germline values: CDR1 KGHSH, CDR2 LQKENI. This CDR3 contains 14 residues. Trimming pared 4 bases from V and 2 bases from J, leaving 10 bases between. The DNA for the CDR3 is TGTGCCAGCTCACAGAACAGGGACACAGATACGCAGTATTTT. It is translated as CASSQNRDTDTQYF.

The genes are TRBV15 and TRBJ1-3; unclear D gene. Trimming removed 5 bases from V and 0 bases from J, with 8 bases in between. The CDR3 length is 14 residues. Germline loops: CDR1 LNHNV, CDR2 YYDKDF (reference sequence). The CDR3 region is CATSPTSSGNTIYF. The CDR3 DNA is TGTGCCACCAGCCCAACAAGCTCTGGAAACACCATATATTTT.

The chain links TRBV5-1 to TRBJ1-5; maybe TRBD1 (5 bases). Germline V lookup: CDR1 SGHRS, CDR2 YFSETQ. The CDR3 totals 15 residues. The V end was cut by 0 bases, the J end by 3 bases, with 10 bases between. The CDR3 is CASSLAGFNNQPQHF. In nucleotides, the CDR3 is TGCGCCAGCAGCTTGGCAGGGTTTAACAATCAGCCCCAGCATTTT.

CDR3 sequence reads: CASSVTGGNQPQHF. The CDR3 DNA is TGTGCCAGCAGTGTGACAGGGGGCAATCAGCCCCAGCATTTT. This chain connects TRBV6-1 to TRBJ1-5, with TRBD1 matching over 8 bases. The germline V gene encodes CDR1 MNHNS and CDR2 SASEGT. The trim removed 4 bases at V and 2 bases at J, leaving 1 base unmatched. The CDR3 is 14 amino acids.

The V and J genes are TRBV19 and TRBJ1-4; 9 bases match TRBD1. The length of the CDR3 is 15 residues. CDR1 is LNHDA and CDR2 is SQIVND in the germline V gene (reference sequence). V lost 6 bases, J lost 3 bases, and 5 bases stayed unmatched. The CDR3 protein is CASRTGTGPNEKLFF. The CDR3 DNA follows: TGTGCCAGTAGGACAGGGACAGGGCCTAATGAAAAACTGTTTTTT.